The 31 T cell receptor beta chains below were found in one sample sequenced in a study of cytomegalovirus exposure and HLA in healthy donors. The PCR was carried out with 60 Vbeta primers and 13 Jbeta primers. Measured with immunoSEQ multiplex PCR; TCRdb has only the in-frame clones, and not every one. The sample yields roughly 160,000 clones, under 80% seen once. The sequenced sample was PBMCs. The receptors shown here come from a man aged 35-49 years in good health and CMV-seronegative.

In DNA form, the CDR3 reads TGTGCCAGCAGCCCCAAGGTGGGCCGGGACAGGGTCGCAGAGACCCAGTACTTC. The encoded protein is CASSPKVGRDRVAETQYF. The chain joins TRBV9 to TRBJ2-5, with 9 nucleotides matching TRBD1. There are 18 residues in the CDR3. Germline CDR1 SGDLS, CDR2 YYNGEE. Germline trimming cut 4 bases from V and 4 bases from J; bases unmatched to any gene: 17.

V gene TRBV10-2 combines with J gene TRBJ2-1; D is unresolved. Trimming left V 3 bases short and J 7 bases short, with 7 bases between. Germline V gene lookup returns CDR1 WSHSY and CDR2 SAAADI. The CDR3 is 12 amino acids. The chain's CDR3 is CASSDLENEQFF. CDR3 DNA sequence: TGCGCCAGCAGTGATCTAGAGAATGAGCAGTTCTTC.

The chain has TRBV6-4 and TRBJ1-1, with a tentative D call TRBD1 (5 bases). Trimming took 4 bases from V and 1 from J, leaving 22 bases between them. Looked up from germline, CDR1 is MRHNA and CDR2 is SNTAGT. This CDR3 is built from 18 residues. The CDR3 nucleotides read TGTGCCAGCAGTGGGAGCCTGACCGGGACTGAATCGAACACTGAAGCTTTCTTT. This sequence encodes CASSGSLTGTESNTEAFF.

This clone was recorded a few times. V is TRBV5-1 and J is TRBJ1-4; D gene ambiguous. Deletions cut 4 bases from V and 10 bases from J, with 11 bases between. CDR3 size: 12 residues. Germline loops: CDR1 SGHRS, CDR2 YFSETQ. The CDR3 protein is CASSKDSGKLFF. The DNA of the CDR3 is TGCGCCAGCAGCAAGGACTCAGGAAAACTGTTTTTT. The variable domain in full, with the rest retrieved from reference TRBV5-1 and TRBJ1-4, is KAGVTQTPRYLIKTRGQQVTLSCSPISGHRSVSWYQQTPGQGLQFLFEYFSETQRNKGNFPGRFSGRQFSNSRSEMNVSTLELGDSALYLCASSKDSGKLFFGSGTQLSVL.

This clone was observed a handful of times. CDR3 nucleotides: TGCGCCAGCAGCTTGACACGGACAGGGGATTTGTCTCAGGATGGCTACACCTTC. Protein sequence: CASSLTRTGDLSQDGYTF. The gene calls are TRBV5-1 and TRBJ1-2; 9 positions match TRBD1. J gave up 6 bases and V 1 base, and 16 bases lay outside the gene matches. Germline V gene data show CDR1 as SGHRS and CDR2 as YFSETQ. The CDR3 sequence is 18 residues long.

The J gene is TRBJ1-6, the V gene TRBV11-2, with 9 bases matching TRBD1. V shed 3 bases and J 4 bases; nucleotides not matched to a gene: 10. The CDR3 covers 18 residues. Germline V gives CDR1 SGHAT, CDR2 FQNNGV. CDR3 nucleotides: TGTGCCAGCAGCTTGGCGGGACAGGGTGAAACTTATAATTCACCCCTCCACTTT. Its protein is CASSLAGQGETYNSPLHF.

The chain uses TRBV6-1 and TRBJ2-3, with D tentatively TRBD2 (5 bases). The CDR3 has 14 amino acids. Germline CDR1 reads MNHNS; CDR2 reads SASEGT. With 8 bases removed from V and 4 bases from J, the gap between germline ends came to 16 bases. Written as DNA, the CDR3 is TGTGCCAGCCGCCGGGGTCATGAGCCAGATACGCAGTATTTT. It yields the protein CASRRGHEPDTQYF.

V usage is TRBV7-6 and J usage is TRBJ2-5; perhaps TRBD1 as D (5 bases). CDR1 is SGHVS, CDR2 FNYEAQ, per germline. The CDR3 has 14 residues. V was shortened by 5 bases and J by 5 bases, with 15 bases between the two germline ends. The chain's CDR3 is CASSITGKGETQYF. The CDR3 nucleotides are TGTGCCAGCAGCATCACAGGAAAAGGGGAGACCCAGTACTTC.

CDR3 protein: CASSLMGDRGRAEAFF. The CDR3 nucleotides read TGTGCCAGCAGCTTAATGGGGGACAGGGGGCGAGCAGAAGCTTTCTTT. The V and J genes are TRBV11-3 and TRBJ1-1; TRBD1 aligns across 12 bases. The CDR3 totals 16 residues. Germline V gene lookup returns CDR1 SGHNT and CDR2 YENEEA. V was pared by 2 bases and J by 8 bases, with 9 bases of the junction left unmatched.

This clone was observed a single time. This chain uses TRBV18 with TRBJ1-1, with a tentative D call TRBD1 (5 bases). CDR1 is KGHSH and CDR2 is LQKENI in the germline V gene. Trimming took 3 bases from V and 1 from J, leaving 12 bases between them. There are 15 residues in the CDR3. DNA for the CDR3: TGTGCCAGCTCACCGGTAGGGGCCGGGAACACTGAAGCTTTCTTT. Translation: CASSPVGAGNTEAFF.

The chain is built from TRBV6-5 and TRBJ2-2, with a tentative D call TRBD1 (5 bases). Germline lookup yields CDR1 MNHEY and CDR2 SVGAGI. The CDR3 sequence is 15 residues long. V was clipped by 0 bases and J by 6 bases, with 11 bases between them. The DNA for the CDR3 is TGTGCCAGCAGTTACTCGGCAGGGATCGCCGGGGAGCTGTTTTTT. Protein sequence: CASSYSAGIAGELFF.

This chain links TRBV2 with TRBJ2-3, with TRBD2 matching 11 bases. Per the germline V gene, CDR1 is SNHLY and CDR2 is FYNNEI. Trimming removed 8 bases from V and 2 bases from J; junction bases left unmatched: 12. The CDR3 has 17 residues. CDR3 protein: CASETSRLAGNTDTQYF. The CDR3 DNA sequence: TGTGCCAGCGAAACTTCCCGACTAGCGGGGAACACAGATACGCAGTATTTT.

A note on this clone: The same CDR3 is also encoded by other DNA sequences in this sample. This chain uses TRBV11-2 with TRBJ2-2; possibly TRBD1 for D (6 bases). V lost 0 bases, J lost 6 bases, and 14 bases lay in between. The CDR3 extends over 16 amino acids. The germline V gene encodes CDR1 SGHAT and CDR2 FQNNGV. CDR3 sequence reads: CASSLEGRGSAGELFF. The CDR3 region has the DNA TGTGCCAGCAGCTTAGAGGGCAGGGGATCCGCCGGGGAGCTGTTTTTT.

The chain has TRBV10-3 and TRBJ2-3, with TRBD2 matching 12 bases. This CDR3 region has 18 residues. Germline values: CDR1 ENHRY, CDR2 SYGVKD. The V and J ends lost 2 bases and 2 bases, in that order; junction bases with no gene match: 8. CDR3 protein: CAISENPTSGGYTDTQYF. For the CDR3, the DNA is TGTGCCATCAGTGAGAACCCCACTAGCGGGGGGTACACAGATACGCAGTATTTT.

The chain is built from TRBV28 and TRBJ2-7, with D possibly matching TRBD1 (6 bases). V shed 11 bases and J shed 7 bases, with 24 bases lying between them. The CDR3 is made up of 14 amino acids. Germline V CDR1 and CDR2: MDHEN, SYDVKM. CDR3 protein: CASNQRTDLEEQYF. The CDR3 region has the DNA TGTGCCTCAAATCAGAGGACAGATTTGGAAGAGCAGTACTTC.

V usage is TRBV5-6 and J usage is TRBJ1-1; 7 nucleotides match TRBD1. The V gene's germline CDR1 is SGHDT and CDR2 YYEEEE. CDR3 size: 16 residues. The V and J ends lost 4 bases and 0 bases, in that order; junction bases with no gene match: 9. CDR3 region: CASSELGQPLNTEAFF. In DNA form, the CDR3 reads TGTGCCAGCAGCGAATTGGGACAGCCCTTGAACACTGAAGCTTTCTTT.

V gene TRBV28 combines with J gene TRBJ1-2; D is unresolved. V lost 3 bases, J lost 8 bases, and 19 bases lay in between. Germline values: CDR1 MDHEN, CDR2 SYDVKM. The CDR3 contains 15 residues. DNA of the CDR3: TGTGCCAGCAGTTTCAGCACGAGACAACATCAGGGCTACACCTTC. It specifies CASSFSTRQHQGYTF.

This chain joins TRBV11-2 and TRBJ2-1; D might be TRBD2 (5 bases). V was shortened by 3 bases and J by 1 base, with 10 bases between the two germline ends. The CDR3 sequence is 15 residues long. Looked up from germline, CDR1 is SGHAT and CDR2 is FQNNGV. CDR3 region: CASSFLGESYNEQFF. In nucleotides, the CDR3 is TGTGCCAGCAGCTTCCTCGGGGAGTCCTACAATGAGCAGTTCTTC.

This clone was seen more than once but under ten times. V is TRBV7-9 and J is TRBJ2-7; 12 nucleotides line up with TRBD1. This CDR3 region has 13 residues. J gave up 7 bases and V 7 bases, and 5 bases lay outside the gene matches. Germline CDR1 and CDR2: SEHNR and FQNEAQ (reference sequence). This CDR3 reads CASTGTGGNEQYF. The CDR3 DNA reads as TGTGCCAGCACCGGGACAGGGGGCAATGAGCAGTACTTC.

The chain combines TRBV7-6 with TRBJ1-2; no reliable D call. The V gene lost 4 bases and the J gene lost 1 base, with 16 bases spanning the gap. This CDR3 is built from 16 residues. The germline gives CDR1 SGHVS, CDR2 FNYEAQ. This chain's CDR3 is CASSSNPPGSNYGYTF. As DNA, the CDR3 is TGTGCCAGCAGCTCAAACCCCCCGGGTAGTAACTATGGCTACACCTTC.

This clone came up a few times. V usage is TRBV11-2 and J usage is TRBJ1-2, with a tentative D call TRBD1 (5 bases). Germline V lookup: CDR1 SGHAT, CDR2 FQNNGV. The V end lost 1 base, the J end lost 8 bases, and 14 bases lay between the germline ends. This CDR3 is 14 amino acids long. CDR3 loop: CASSLVGGFDGYTF. CDR3 bases: TGTGCCAGCAGCTTAGTCGGGGGATTCGACGGCTACACCTTC.

The gene calls are TRBV4-2 and TRBJ1-3; no clear D. Trimming removed 0 bases from V and 1 base from J, with 4 bases in between. This CDR3 spans 14 amino acids. From germline, CDR1 is LGHNA and CDR2 YNFKEQ. CDR3 loop: CASSQEHSGNTIYF. Here the CDR3 DNA reads TGTGCCAGCAGCCAAGAACATTCTGGAAACACCATATATTTT.

This clone was detected a few times. The V gene is TRBV30, the J gene TRBJ1-4; maybe TRBD1 (5 bases). V was pared by 0 bases and J by 4 bases, with 12 bases between. Germline CDR1 and CDR2: GTSNPN and SVGIG (reference sequence). This CDR3 spans 15 amino acids. CDR3 sequence: CAWSVAGLRNEKLFF. The CDR3 DNA is TGTGCCTGGAGTGTAGCGGGACTGCGTAATGAAAAACTGTTTTTT.

The chain is built from TRBV19 and TRBJ1-3; no clear D. This CDR3 has 13 residues. The germline gives CDR1 LNHDA, CDR2 SQIVND (reference sequence). V lost 8 bases and J 4 bases, leaving 12 bases between the germline ends. The CDR3 spells CASLSVLGNTIYF. CDR3 bases: TGTGCCAGTTTGTCAGTTCTCGGAAACACCATATATTTT.

The count of this clone is one. The rearrangement links TRBV19 to TRBJ1-1; 9 positions match TRBD1. This CDR3 is 18 amino acids long. Trimming cost V 0 bases and J 4 bases; bases outside gene matches: 12. Germline V CDR1 and CDR2: LNHDA, SQIVND (reference sequence). The CDR3 DNA reads TGTGCCAGTAGTATAGATAGTAGTGAAACAGGGGGCCGCACTGAAGCTTTCTTT. Amino acid sequence: CASSIDSSETGGRTEAFF. Filled out from reference TRBV19 and TRBJ1-1, the complete variable domain reads DGGITQSPKYLFRKEGQNVTLSCEQNLNHDAMYWYRQDPGQGLRLIYYSQIVNDFQKGDIAEGYSVSREKKESFPLTVTSAQKNPTAFYLCASSIDSSETGGRTEAFFGQGTRLTVV.

The rearrangement joins TRBV5-5 to TRBJ2-7; 7 bases match TRBD1. Germline assignment: CDR1 SGHKS and CDR2 YYEKEE (reference sequence). This CDR3 comprises 17 residues. The V gene end was trimmed by 0 bases and the J gene end by 4 bases; junction bases not matched to a gene: 13. The CDR3 region is CASSLGLTGQRRYEQYF. The CDR3 DNA sequence: TGTGCCAGCAGCTTGGGCCTGACGGGACAGAGAAGATACGAGCAGTACTTC.

V gene TRBV29-1 combines with J gene TRBJ1-2; 9 nucleotides align to TRBD1. After removal of 4 bases from V and 7 bases from J, the junction contained 7 bases not matched to a gene. The CDR3 covers 13 residues. Germline CDR1 SQVTM, CDR2 ANQGSEA. The CDR3 nucleotides are TGCAGCGTTGCGGACAGGGGCACCTCTGGCTACACCTTC. It encodes CSVADRGTSGYTF.

This rearrangement joins TRBV11-2 to TRBJ1-2; the match to TRBD1 covers 8 bases. This CDR3 spans 15 amino acids. The V and J ends lost 5 bases and 0 bases, in that order; junction bases with no gene match: 5. Germline V gene lookup returns CDR1 SGHAT and CDR2 FQNNGV. This CDR3 reads CASSHGQGANYGYTF. The DNA for the CDR3 is TGTGCCAGCAGCCACGGACAGGGAGCTAACTATGGCTACACCTTC.

The chain carries TRBV6-1 and TRBJ2-7; possibly TRBD1 for D (5 bases). Germline values: CDR1 MNHNS, CDR2 SASEGT. V gave up 10 bases and J gave up 4 bases, with 23 bases separating them. The CDR3 sequence is 15 residues long. The CDR3 here is CANSQGIIREYEQYF. The CDR3, as DNA: TGTGCCAACAGCCAGGGAATCATCAGGGAATACGAGCAGTACTTC.

The chain couples TRBV18 to TRBJ1-1; possibly TRBD1 for D (6 bases). The ends were cut back, 6 bases at V and 4 bases at J, with 18 bases in the middle. Germline V lookup: CDR1 KGHSH, CDR2 LQKENI. The CDR3 runs 15 residues. CDR3 bases: TGTGCCAGCTCGCCCGACAGGATTGGGTCCACTGAAGCTTTCTTT. This sequence encodes CASSPDRIGSTEAFF.

The chain couples TRBV19 to TRBJ2-3; 9 nucleotides agree with TRBD2. V lost 3 bases to trimming and J lost 7 bases; unmatched junction nucleotides: 8. The CDR3 totals 15 residues. Germline V gene sequence: CDR1 LNHDA, CDR2 SQIVND (reference sequence). CDR3 nucleotides: TGTGCCAGTAGTATCATGGGCGGGGGGGCAAATACGCAGTATTTT. Translating gives CASSIMGGGANTQYF.